The 27 T cell receptor beta chains in this list originate from one sample, sequenced in a study of graft-versus-host responses after intestinal transplantation. Sequencing was performed with immunoSEQ multiplex PCR; in TCRdb, only in-frame clones are kept and a portion is missing. The sample lists approximately 120,000 clones; approximately 94% were seen once. The antigens of these receptors remain unknown. This sample comprised unstimulated CD4+ T cells sorted from spleen or lymph node cells, obtained before intestinal transplant. These TCRs come from a human donor who received an intestinal transplant.

The rearrangement links TRBV7-6 to TRBJ2-1; 7 bases fit TRBD2. The junction had 6 bases not matched to a gene; V was cut back by 3 bases and J by 4 bases. Germline assignment: CDR1 SGHVS and CDR2 FNYEAQ. There are 15 residues in the CDR3. The CDR3 sequence: CASSFSQRGYNEQFF. The CDR3 region has the DNA TGTGCCAGCAGCTTCTCCCAGCGGGGTTACAATGAGCAGTTCTTC.

This sequence joins TRBV6-5 and TRBJ1-5; D gene unclear. The CDR3 extends over 13 amino acids. Per the germline V gene, CDR1 is MNHEY and CDR2 is SVGAGI. With 0 bases removed from V and 5 bases from J, the gap between germline ends came to 5 bases. In nucleotides, the CDR3 is TGTGCCAGCAGTTACTCCCCGGATCAGCCCCAGCATTTT. Its protein product is CASSYSPDQPQHF.

This clone was recorded only once. This sequence joins TRBV7-6 and TRBJ2-2, with TRBD2 as a possible D gene (7 bases). The CDR3 totals 15 residues. Trimming removed 0 bases at V and 5 bases at J, with 10 bases between. Germline V gene data show CDR1 as SGHVS and CDR2 as FNYEAQ. The chain's CDR3 is CASSLAGGRTGELFF. The CDR3 DNA reads as TGTGCCAGCAGCTTAGCGGGGGGGCGAACCGGGGAGCTGTTTTTT.

The count of this clone is one. The chain joins TRBV5-6 to TRBJ1-3; tentative D call: TRBD1 (6 bases). The CDR3 is 14 residues long. Trimming pared 4 bases from V and 4 bases from J, leaving 12 bases between. CDR1 and CDR2 from the germline V gene are SGHDT and YYEEEE. The DNA for the CDR3 is TGTGCCAGCAGCCGACAGGTATCCGGAAACACCATATATTTT. This encodes CASSRQVSGNTIYF.

CDR3 residues: CASSQDPRTGANTIYF. The CDR3 DNA reads TGCGCCAGCAGCCAAGACCCAAGGACAGGGGCAAACACCATATATTTT. The V call is TRBV4-1, the J call TRBJ1-3, with TRBD1 matching 9 bases. The V gene's germline CDR1 is MGHRA and CDR2 YSYEKL. CDR3 length: 16 amino acids. After removal of 0 bases from V and 6 bases from J, the junction contained 6 bases not matched to a gene.

The V and J genes are TRBV11-2 and TRBJ2-1, with D maybe TRBD2 (6 bases). CDR3 length: 17 amino acids. Trimming cost V 2 bases and J 8 bases, with 22 bases left between them. Per germline, CDR1 SGHAT and CDR2 FQNNGV. The CDR3 nucleotides are TGTGCCAGCAGCTTAAACACCGGGACTGGAGGGGCCCATGAGCAGTTCTTC. Translation gives CASSLNTGTGGAHEQFF.

This rearrangement joins TRBV19 to TRBJ2-3; 10 nucleotides match TRBD2. The J segment lost 1 base and the V segment lost 6 bases, leaving 10 bases of the junction unmatched. Per germline, CDR1 LNHDA and CDR2 SQIVND (reference sequence). This CDR3 spans 17 amino acids. This chain's CDR3 is CASRRTSGSIGTDTQYF. DNA for the CDR3: TGTGCCAGTAGGAGGACTAGCGGAAGCATTGGCACAGATACGCAGTATTTT.

The count of this clone is one. The chain combines TRBV7-8 with TRBJ1-6, with D possibly being TRBD1 (5 bases). This CDR3 comprises 14 residues. V dropped 1 base and J dropped 7 bases, with 8 bases sitting between them. Germline V lookup: CDR1 SGHVS, CDR2 FQNEAQ. The CDR3 DNA sequence: TGTGCCAGCAGCTTAGTAGGGGACAATTCACCCCTCCACTTT. It translates to CASSLVGDNSPLHF. Full variable domain (missing parts from reference TRBV7-8 and TRBJ1-6): GAGVSQSPRYKVAKRGQDVALRCDPISGHVSLFWYQQALGQGPEFLTYFQNEAQLDKSGLPSDRFFAERPEGSVSTLKIQRTQQEDSAVYLCASSLVGDNSPLHFGNGTRLTVT.

The V gene is TRBV5-6, the J gene TRBJ1-1; 10 bases line up with TRBD1. Germline V gene data show CDR1 as SGHDT and CDR2 as YYEEEE. The CDR3 spans 15 residues. Trimming took 0 bases from V and 4 from J; bases not matched to a gene: 3. The DNA for the CDR3 is TGTGCCAGCAGCTTGGCGGGACAGGGGATCACTGAAGCTTTCTTT. This gives the protein CASSLAGQGITEAFF.

This clone showed up just a few times. The V call is TRBV29-1, the J call TRBJ2-6, with TRBD2 identical over 8 bases. The ends lost 6 bases at V and 0 bases at J; junction bases unmatched: 4. CDR3 size: 15 residues. Germline assignment: CDR1 SQVTM and CDR2 ANQGSEA. The CDR3 DNA follows: TGCAGCGTGGGGGGGACTAGCTCTGGGGCCAACGTCCTGACTTTC. Translating it yields CSVGGTSSGANVLTF.

The chain is built from TRBV7-9 and TRBJ1-2, with D unresolved. CDR3 length: 12 residues. Germline V lookup: CDR1 SEHNR, CDR2 FQNEAQ (reference sequence). Trimming cost V 5 bases and J 8 bases, with 12 bases left between them. CDR3 loop: CASSAQPEGYTF. CDR3 bases: TGTGCCAGCAGCGCACAGCCGGAGGGCTACACCTTC.

The chain recombines TRBV6-1 with TRBJ2-2; no clear D. Germline CDR1 MNHNS, CDR2 SASEGT. V lost 7 bases and J 2 bases, leaving 11 bases between the germline ends. There are 14 residues in the CDR3. The CDR3 DNA sequence: TGTGCCAGCACCAAAGCGTTTAACACCGGGGAGCTGTTTTTT. It encodes CASTKAFNTGELFF.

The J gene is TRBJ2-7, the V gene TRBV2; no definite D call. Germline lookup yields CDR1 SNHLY and CDR2 FYNNEI. The CDR3 length is 10 residues. V lost 2 bases and J lost 5, with 1 base in between. CDR3 protein: CASSENEQYF. CDR3 nucleotide sequence: TGTGCCAGCAGTGAAAACGAGCAGTACTTC.

This clone was observed a single time. The gene calls are TRBV6-5 and TRBJ1-2; no clear D. From germline, CDR1 is MNHEY and CDR2 SVGAGI. The CDR3 is made up of 14 amino acids. V was clipped by 5 bases and J by 4 bases, with 14 bases between them. CDR3 region: CASSTRYGRYGYTF. The DNA for the CDR3 is TGTGCCAGCAGTACCCGATACGGACGCTATGGCTACACCTTC.

The chain uses TRBV9 and TRBJ2-7; D is perhaps TRBD2 (5 bases). CDR1 SGDLS and CDR2 YYNGEE come from the germline V gene. The V and J ends lost 4 bases and 6 bases respectively, with 14 bases between them. The CDR3 is 13 residues long. CDR3 sequence (DNA): TGTGCCAGCAGCCCGCGCGCTAGCCCCGAGCAGTACTTC. It translates to CASSPRASPEQYF.

This CDR3 is CASSLSGGASDTQYF. The CDR3 DNA reads as TGTGCCAGCAGCTTGTCCGGGGGGGCATCAGATACGCAGTATTTT. The V call is TRBV5-4, the J call TRBJ2-3; 8 bases line up with TRBD2. Germline CDR1 reads SGHNT; CDR2 reads YYREEE (reference sequence). The CDR3 totals 15 residues. With 1 base clipped from V and 4 bases from J, the junction kept 5 bases outside the gene matches.

V gene TRBV2 combines with J gene TRBJ1-5; 10 bases are shared with TRBD1. J lost 5 bases, V lost 1 base, and 8 bases had no gene match. The CDR3 has 17 residues. Per the germline V gene, CDR1 is SNHLY and CDR2 is FYNNEI. This CDR3 reads CASSEVGTGEGDQPQHF. The CDR3 DNA reads TGTGCCAGCAGTGAAGTGGGGACAGGGGAAGGGGATCAGCCCCAGCATTTT. Looking up the rest from reference TRBV2 and TRBJ1-5 gives the full variable domain: EPEVTQTPSHQVTQMGQEVILRCVPISNHLYFYWYRQILGQKVEFLVSFYNNEISEKSEIFDDQFSVERPDGSNFTLKIRSTKLEDSAMYFCASSEVGTGEGDQPQHFGDGTRLSIL.

The rearrangement joins TRBV14 to TRBJ1-4, with 10 bases matching TRBD1. The CDR3 has 15 residues. Trimming took 4 bases from V and 7 from J; bases not matched to a gene: 6. The germline gives CDR1 SGHDN, CDR2 FVKESK. The CDR3 DNA is TGTGCCAGCAGCCTAGACAGGGGGCCAAGTGAAAAACTGTTTTTT. Encoded protein: CASSLDRGPSEKLFF.

The rearrangement links TRBV7-8 to TRBJ2-2; 7 bases are shared with TRBD1. The CDR3 covers 16 residues. J lost 6 bases, V lost 3 bases, and 10 bases had no gene match. Germline V lookup: CDR1 SGHVS, CDR2 FQNEAQ. This chain's CDR3 is CASSFHLTGSAGELFF. In DNA form, the CDR3 reads TGTGCCAGCAGCTTCCACTTGACAGGGTCGGCCGGGGAGCTGTTTTTT.

V is TRBV7-2 and J is TRBJ2-3; D unresolved. CDR3 size: 13 residues. V lost 2 bases to trimming and J lost 3 bases, with 6 bases between them. Germline V gene data show CDR1 as SGHTA and CDR2 as FQGNSA. The CDR3 coding sequence is TGTGCCAGCAGCTTATTTGGAACAGATACGCAGTATTTT. Its translation is CASSLFGTDTQYF.

V usage is TRBV6-1 and J usage is TRBJ1-5; weak D call: TRBD1 (5 bases). Germline values: CDR1 MNHNS, CDR2 SASEGT. This CDR3 region has 12 residues. V lost 3 bases and J 6 bases, leaving 6 bases between the germline ends. The CDR3 nucleotides read TGTGCCAGCAGTGACGGGGGTCAGCCCCAGCATTTT. Translation gives CASSDGGQPQHF.

The rearrangement joins TRBV9 to TRBJ2-3; 12 positions match TRBD2. In germline, CDR1 is SGDLS, CDR2 YYNGEE. The CDR3 length is 15 residues. V was clipped by 0 bases and J by 7 bases; unmatched bases: 3. The CDR3 here is CASSVVGLAGNTQYF. As DNA, the CDR3 is TGTGCCAGCAGCGTAGTAGGACTAGCGGGAAATACGCAGTATTTT.

J is TRBJ2-1 and V is TRBV9, with 7 nucleotides matching TRBD2. The germline gives CDR1 SGDLS, CDR2 YYNGEE. The CDR3 runs to 14 residues. Germline trimming cut 10 bases from V and 0 bases from J; bases unmatched to any gene: 7. CDR3 sequence (DNA): TGTGCCCGGGGGGTAGGGAGCTCCTACAATGAGCAGTTCTTC. It encodes CARGVGSSYNEQFF.

The chain joins TRBV5-1 to TRBJ1-2, with TRBD1 as a possible D gene (5 bases). CDR3 length: 14 residues. The germline CDR1 and CDR2 sequences are SGHRS and YFSETQ. Trimming took off 1 base at V and 5 bases at J, with 12 bases between the two ends. DNA for the CDR3: TGCGCCAGCAGCTTGCGAAGGGGAAGGTATGGCTACACCTTC. Amino acids: CASSLRRGRYGYTF.

V and J are TRBV7-6 and TRBJ2-1, with 11 bases that match TRBD2. The CDR3 is 17 amino acids. Trimming took 5 bases from V and 0 from J; bases not matched to a gene: 6. CDR1 is SGHVS, CDR2 FNYEAQ, per germline. The CDR3 protein is CASSPTSGGSSYNEQFF. In nucleotides, the CDR3 is TGTGCCAGCAGCCCCACTAGCGGGGGCAGCTCCTACAATGAGCAGTTCTTC.

This CDR3 reads CASSPNGDYLRGNQPQHF. In DNA form, the CDR3 reads TGCGCCAGCAGCCCTAATGGGGACTACCTTAGGGGCAATCAGCCCCAGCATTTT. The chain is built from TRBV4-1 and TRBJ1-5, with a tentative D call TRBD1 (5 bases). V was trimmed by 4 bases and J by 2 bases, leaving 21 bases between them. The CDR3 loop spans 18 amino acids. The germline V gene has CDR1 MGHRA and CDR2 YSYEKL.

This clone was seen a single time. This chain joins TRBV18 and TRBJ2-7; D is perhaps TRBD2 (6 bases). V was cut by 6 bases and J by 6 bases, with 24 bases left in between. The CDR3 contains 16 residues. Germline lookup yields CDR1 KGHSH and CDR2 LQKENI. CDR3 DNA: TGTGCCAGCTCTAGTAGGGGCGGGGCGCCCCCATCCGAGCAGTACTTC. The encoded protein is CASSSRGGAPPSEQYF.